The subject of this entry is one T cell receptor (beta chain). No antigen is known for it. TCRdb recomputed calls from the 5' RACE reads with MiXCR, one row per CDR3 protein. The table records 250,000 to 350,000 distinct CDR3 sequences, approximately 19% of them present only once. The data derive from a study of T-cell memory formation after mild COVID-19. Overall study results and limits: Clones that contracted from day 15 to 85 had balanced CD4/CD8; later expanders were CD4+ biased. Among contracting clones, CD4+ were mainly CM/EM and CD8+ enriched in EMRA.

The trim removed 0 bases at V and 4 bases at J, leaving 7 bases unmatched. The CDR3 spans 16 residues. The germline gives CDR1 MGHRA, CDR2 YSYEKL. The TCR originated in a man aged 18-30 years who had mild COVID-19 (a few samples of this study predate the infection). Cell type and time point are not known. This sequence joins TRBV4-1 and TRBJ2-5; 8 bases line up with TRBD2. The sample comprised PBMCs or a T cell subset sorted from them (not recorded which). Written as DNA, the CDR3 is TGCGCCAGCAGCCAAGATTCGGGGGGGCTGGGAGAGACCCAGTACTTC. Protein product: CASSQDSGGLGETQYF.